Each of the 20 T cell receptor beta chains below was sequenced from the same sample in a study of T cells in Graves' hyperthyroidism and ophthalmopathy. There were TCR beta CDR3 regions amplified from RNA transcripts. The HTBI primer set drove a first-round RT-PCR of the TCR CDR3. TCRdb redid the calling of the multiplex PCR reads with MiXCR, one entry per CDR3 protein. The profile covers over 500,000 distinct CDR3 sequences, with roughly a sixth appearing a single time and 17% taken by the ten largest. Sequenced material: blood. Receptor source: a woman between 18 and 30 years old with Graves' ophthalmopathy.

This clonotype has ten or more counts. The rearrangement links TRBV27 to TRBJ2-1; D uncertain. Deletions cut 2 bases from V and 0 bases from J, with 14 bases between. The CDR3 spans 17 residues. Germline V gene sequence: CDR1 MNHEY, CDR2 SMNVEV (reference sequence). CDR3 sequence (DNA): TGTGCCAGCAGTTTAGCGACTCTCCGGAGCTCCTACAATGAGCAGTTCTTC. Amino acids: CASSLATLRSSYNEQFF.

This clonotype appeared many times. The rearrangement joins TRBV12-3 or TRBV12-4 to TRBJ1-1; D is undetermined. The V gene lost 6 bases and the J gene lost 0 bases, with 14 bases spanning the gap. CDR3 length: 15 residues. CDR3 coding DNA: TGTGCCAGCAGCCAGTCCTTCGACATGAACACTGAAGCTTTCTTT. It is translated as CASSQSFDMNTEAFF.

This clonotype was seen ten or more times. The chain has TRBV28 and TRBJ2-1; 7 positions agree with TRBD2. J was trimmed by 0 bases and V by 6 bases; bases with no gene match: 5. Germline V gene sequence: CDR1 MDHEN, CDR2 SYDVKM. This CDR3 has 15 residues. The CDR3 coding sequence is TGTGCCAGCAGGCTACTAGCGAACTCCTACAATGAGCAGTTCTTC. Its protein product is CASRLLANSYNEQFF. The full variable domain, completed using reference TRBV28 and TRBJ2-1, is DVKVTQSSRYLVKRTGEKVFLECVQDMDHENMFWYRQDPGLGLRLIYFSYDVKMKEKGDIPEGYSVSREKKERFSLILESASTNQTSMYLCASRLLANSYNEQFFGPGTRLTVL.

In regard to this clonotype: This sequence may be a read error, since a much larger clone differs from it by one base. The J gene is TRBJ2-5, the V gene TRBV29-1, with D perhaps matching TRBD1 (5 bases). The CDR3 sequence is 14 residues long. Germline assignment: CDR1 SQVTM and CDR2 ANQGSEA. The CDR3 DNA sequence: TGCAGCGCTGAAGGTCAGGGCGACGAAAAGACCCAGTACTTC. Its protein product is CSAEGQGDEKTQYF.

This clonotype has ten or more counts. The genes are TRBV5-1 and TRBJ1-3; D unclear. Germline V gene sequence: CDR1 SGHRS, CDR2 YFSETQ. Trimming removed 5 bases at V and 0 bases at J, with 9 bases between. CDR3 size: 14 residues. In DNA, the CDR3 is TGCGCCAGCAGTTCACTGGGCTCTGGAAACACCATATATTTT. This sequence encodes CASSSLGSGNTIYF. The complete variable domain, with remaining parts taken from reference TRBV5-1 and TRBJ1-3, reads KAGVTQTPRYLIKTRGQQVTLSCSPISGHRSVSWYQQTPGQGLQFLFEYFSETQRNKGNFPGRFSGRQFSNSRSEMNVSTLELGDSALYLCASSSLGSGNTIYFGEGSWLTVV.

This clonotype was detected only a few times. V gene TRBV10-3 combines with J gene TRBJ2-3, with TRBD2 as a possible D gene (6 bases). Germline V gives CDR1 ENHRY, CDR2 SYGVKD. This CDR3 has 16 residues. Trimming stripped 6 bases from V and 1 base from J, with 17 bases between. The chain's CDR3 is CAISVGGEGGTDTQYF. The DNA for the CDR3 is TGTGCCATCAGCGTTGGCGGGGAAGGGGGCACAGATACGCAGTATTTT.

As to this clonotype: One junction end does not reproduce the germline sequence, and a read error may be involved. CDR3 region: CASSLAGSNEELFF. In DNA form, the CDR3 reads TGCGCCAGCAGCTTGGCAGGATCTAATGAAGAACTGTTTTTT. The gene calls are TRBV5-1 and TRBJ1-4, with unresolved D. The V gene's germline CDR1 is SGHRS and CDR2 YFSETQ. This CDR3 is 14 amino acids long.

The V gene is TRBV29-1, the J gene TRBJ2-3; D is perhaps TRBD2 (6 bases). CDR1 and CDR2 (germline): SQVTM, ANQGSEA. The length of the CDR3 is 17 residues. V lost 2 bases to trimming and J lost 2 bases, with 20 bases between them. The CDR3 is CSVEIWDGGVPTDTQYF. CDR3 bases: TGCAGCGTTGAAATATGGGACGGCGGGGTGCCCACAGATACGCAGTATTTT.

The table lists this clonotype with many counts. An end of the junction differs from the germline gene, which may be a read error. V is TRBV5-1 and J is TRBJ2-1; no clear D gene. Germline CDR1 and CDR2: SGHRS and YFSETQ. The CDR3 is made up of 15 amino acids. CDR3 residues: CASSLGSYNVNEQFF. The CDR3, as DNA: TGCGCTAGCAGCTTGGGGTCTTACAACGTGAATGAGCAGTTCTTC.

This clonotype was detected ten times or more. This rearrangement joins TRBV6-1 to TRBJ2-6, with a weak D call TRBD1 (5 bases). Germline CDR1 reads MNHNS; CDR2 reads SASEGT. V lost 8 bases and J 8 bases, leaving 10 bases between the germline ends. CDR3 length equals 12 residues. For the CDR3, the DNA is TGTGCCAGCTCAAGGGGAACCAACGTCCTGACTTTC. It translates to CASSRGTNVLTF.

There are a few counts of this clonotype. The genes are TRBV5-1 and TRBJ2-5; maybe TRBD2 (5 bases). CDR1 is SGHRS and CDR2 is YFSETQ in the germline V gene. This CDR3 has 13 residues. V dropped 6 bases and J dropped 1 base, with 10 bases sitting between them. The CDR3 sequence is CASMRASQETQYF. The CDR3 region has the DNA TGCGCCAGCATGCGGGCATCCCAAGAGACCCAGTACTTC.

The V gene is TRBV4-1, the J gene TRBJ2-5; D might be TRBD1 (5 bases). Between the trimmed V and J ends, which lost 4 bases and 4 bases, there was a span of 19 bases. The CDR3 is 16 amino acids. Per the germline V gene, CDR1 is MGHRA and CDR2 is YSYEKL. This CDR3 is CASSLQGSLQGETQYF. CDR3 nucleotide sequence: TGCGCCAGCAGCCTACAAGGAAGCCTTCAGGGAGAGACCCAGTACTTC.

This clonotype has a count of ten or more. The chain links TRBV28 to TRBJ2-1, with a weak D call TRBD2 (5 bases). Germline CDR1 is MDHEN and CDR2 is SYDVKM. V shed 5 bases and J shed 9 bases, with 20 bases lying between them. CDR3 length: 15 amino acids. DNA for the CDR3: TGTGCCAGCAGTCCTAGGACGAGGGTGGCTCCTGAGCAGTTCTTC. It specifies CASSPRTRVAPEQFF.

This clonotype was picked up many times. The chain uses TRBV2 and TRBJ1-2, with D perhaps matching TRBD1 (5 bases). The CDR3 covers 16 residues. V dropped 3 bases and J dropped 7 bases, with 21 bases sitting between them. From germline, CDR1 is SNHLY and CDR2 FYNNEI. The chain's CDR3 is CASSEMGGPTLVGYTF. In DNA form, the CDR3 reads TGTGCCAGCAGTGAGATGGGGGGTCCGACCCTGGTTGGCTACACCTTC.

This clonotype was recorded at least ten times. This chain connects TRBV11-2 to TRBJ2-2; D gene ambiguous. The CDR3 covers 17 residues. Germline-derived CDR1 and CDR2 are SGHAT and FQNNGV. Trimming pared 0 bases from V and 0 bases from J, leaving 11 bases between. In nucleotides, the CDR3 is TGTGCCAGCAGCTTAGATAACTCACAACCGAACACCGGGGAGCTGTTTTTT. It translates to CASSLDNSQPNTGELFF.

The rearrangement links TRBV6-1 to TRBJ2-1, with TRBD2 identical over 10 bases. Germline V gene data show CDR1 as MNHNS and CDR2 as SASEGT. Losses at the gene ends were 4 bases for V and 9 bases for J; bases not matched to a gene: 6. The CDR3 is 14 amino acids. This CDR3 reads CASSASGSYSEQFF. The CDR3 DNA is TGTGCCAGCAGTGCTAGCGGGAGCTATAGTGAGCAGTTCTTC.

This clonotype was observed many times. The J gene is TRBJ2-3, the V gene TRBV7-2; no firm D call. The CDR3 sequence is 13 residues long. The V gene's germline CDR1 is SGHTA and CDR2 FQGNSA. V gave up 6 bases and J gave up 2 bases, with 9 bases separating them. For the CDR3, the DNA is TGTGCCAGCAGTTTCCCTGACACAGATACGCAGTATTTT. Encoded protein: CASSFPDTDTQYF.

The sample holds a few counts of this clonotype. The DNA of the CDR3 is TGCAGTGCTAGGTTGCTACTCCTAGATAATTCACCCCTCCACTTT. Its protein is CSARLLLLDNSPLHF. The V gene is TRBV20-1, the J gene TRBJ1-6; no clear D. Germline loops: CDR1 DFQATT, CDR2 SNEGSKA (reference sequence). Trimming left V 3 bases short and J 5 bases short, with 14 bases between. The CDR3 has 15 residues.

This clonotype has ten or more counts. This chain uses TRBV5-5 with TRBJ1-1, with D possibly matching TRBD1 (5 bases). V was pared by 3 bases and J by 3 bases, with 12 bases between. The CDR3 length is 14 residues. Germline V gene lookup returns CDR1 SGHKS and CDR2 YYEKEE (reference sequence). In nucleotides, the CDR3 is TGTGCCAGCAGCTCGTTCGGGGGGTACACTGAAGCTTTCTTT. Protein: CASSSFGGYTEAFF.

The J gene is TRBJ2-1, the V gene TRBV27, with 8 positions matching TRBD2. J was trimmed by 5 bases and V by 3 bases; bases with no gene match: 6. Per the germline V gene, CDR1 is MNHEY and CDR2 is SMNVEV (reference sequence). The CDR3 covers 15 residues. CDR3: CASSFVAGGNNEQFF. The CDR3 nucleotides are TGTGCCAGCAGTTTTGTGGCGGGGGGCAACAATGAGCAGTTCTTC.